Included here is one TCR beta chain sequence, with context. What it binds is not known. The germline gives CDR1 SGHRS, CDR2 YFSETQ. The CDR3 sequence is 13 residues long. Between the trimmed V and J ends, which lost 3 bases and 3 bases, there was a span of 9 bases. Method: immunoSEQ multiplex PCR; TCRdb's copy keeps in-frame clones and lacks some. The table records roughly 120,000 clones, just under 95% of them present only once. These data originate in a study of T cell responses to AZD1222 COVID-19 vaccine. Study conclusions and caveats: The span of vaccine-associated CD4 TCRs extended across spike, with dominance at 160-218 and 743-854.

The gene calls are TRBV5-1 and TRBJ1-1; no firm D call. The clonotype comes from an adult who received the AZD1222 COVID-19 vaccine. The material was peripheral blood, obtained 28 days after the second AZD1222 dose. CDR3 nucleotides: TGCGCCAGCAGCTCCGATAGCGACACTGAAGCTTTCTTT. Protein sequence: CASSSDSDTEAFF.